The entry that follows covers one T cell receptor (beta chain) sequence. This specimen belongs to a study of blood T cell repertoires in COVID-19. Study-level information: Sites across the United States, Italy and Spain contributed samples from acute and convalescent COVID-19.

Clones were sequenced by immunoSEQ multiplex PCR, and TCRdb holds only the in-frame ones, with some missing. The sample has about 210,000 clones; roughly 78% are singletons. V lost 4 bases and J lost 5; bases outside the gene matches: 8. The CDR3 covers 16 residues. Looked up from germline, CDR1 is MNHEY and CDR2 is SMNVEV (reference sequence). Source material: peripheral blood. V usage is TRBV27 and J usage is TRBJ2-1, with 10 positions matching TRBD1. The receptor was derived from a woman aged 40 to 55 with acute or convalescent COVID-19. CDR3 loop: CASSSWTGGMDNEQFF. The CDR3 DNA is TGTGCCAGCAGTTCATGGACAGGGGGGATGGACAATGAGCAGTTCTTC.